The 14 T cell receptor beta chains reported below all come from one sample, sequenced in a study of vaccination effects on CD4 cells after COVID-19. Profiling relied on immunoSEQ multiplex PCR, and the TCRdb table lists in-frame clones only, not all of them. Of fewer than 65,000 clones listed, around three quarters are singletons. These receptors are not linked to any known antigen. Before sequencing, viral peptide pools were used by the ViraFEST assay to expand antigen-specific CD4+ T cells. Isolating CD4+ T cells followed 9 to 10 days of culture. The vaccine recipients had no prior SARS-CoV-2 infection, with negative nucleocapsid antibodies. The sequencing here drew on CD4+ T cells from PBMCs cultured with HCoV-OC43 spike peptides, taken before COVID-19 vaccination. The subset denotes: HCoV-OC43 spike overlapping peptide pool stimulation. The receptors derive from a human donor who received a COVID-19 vaccine.

The gene calls are TRBV6-2 or TRBV6-3 and TRBJ2-3; 7 nucleotides line up with TRBD2. Per the germline V gene, CDR1 is MNHEY and CDR2 is SVGEGT. After removal of 4 bases from V and 4 bases from J, the junction contained 17 bases not matched to a gene. This CDR3 has 18 residues. The CDR3 region has the DNA TGTGCCAGCAGTTTTTCCTCGAGACTAGCAGCTGGTGCAGATACGCAGTATTTT. It specifies CASSFSSRLAAGADTQYF.

The chain couples TRBV5-1 to TRBJ1-4; 7 bases align to TRBD1. Per the germline V gene, CDR1 is SGHRS and CDR2 is YFSETQ. This CDR3 contains 16 residues. J lost 7 bases, V lost 4 bases, and 13 bases had no gene match. CDR3 nucleotides: TGCGCCAGCAGCGGGCCTTTGGGGACAGCTGGTGAAAAACTGTTTTTT. Translation: CASSGPLGTAGEKLFF. Using reference TRBV5-1 and TRBJ1-4 for the parts outside the CDR3, the full variable domain is KAGVTQTPRYLIKTRGQQVTLSCSPISGHRSVSWYQQTPGQGLQFLFEYFSETQRNKGNFPGRFSGRQFSNSRSEMNVSTLELGDSALYLCASSGPLGTAGEKLFFGSGTQLSVL.

The chain has TRBV18 and TRBJ2-1, with TRBD1 matching 7 bases. Germline CDR1 and CDR2: KGHSH and LQKENI. CDR3 length: 15 amino acids. Germline trimming cut 3 bases from V and 5 bases from J; bases unmatched to any gene: 7. The CDR3 loop reads CASSPGTAIHNEQFF. In nucleotides, the CDR3 is TGTGCCAGCTCACCTGGGACAGCAATTCACAATGAGCAGTTCTTC.

The V call is TRBV7-2, the J call TRBJ1-2, with D possibly being TRBD1 (5 bases). The V gene's germline CDR1 is SGHTA and CDR2 FQGNSA. V was cut by 1 base and J by 2 bases, with 11 bases left in between. CDR3 length: 15 residues. This chain's CDR3 is CASSLVPGGNYGYTF. CDR3 nucleotide sequence: TGTGCCAGCAGCTTAGTACCGGGGGGAAACTATGGCTACACCTTC.

This chain links TRBV5-1 with TRBJ2-3; D call uncertain. This CDR3 is 14 amino acids long. CDR1 SGHRS and CDR2 YFSETQ come from the germline V gene. Between the trimmed V and J ends, which lost 4 bases and 4 bases, there was a span of 13 bases. The CDR3 DNA sequence: TGCGCCAGCAGCCAGCTATTTGGTTCAGATACGCAGTATTTT. It specifies CASSQLFGSDTQYF.

The chain recombines TRBV5-1 with TRBJ2-4, with D possibly matching TRBD2 (6 bases). Trimming cost V 3 bases and J 6 bases, with 13 bases left between them. Per the germline V gene, CDR1 is SGHRS and CDR2 is YFSETQ. The CDR3 is 14 residues long. The DNA of the CDR3 is TGCGCCAGCAGCTCCCCGGGGGACCTAAACATTCAGTACTTC. It codes for CASSSPGDLNIQYF.

The genes are TRBV5-1 and TRBJ2-2; 8 bases are a match to TRBD1. The length of the CDR3 is 15 residues. The J segment lost 3 bases and the V segment lost 3 bases, leaving 4 bases of the junction unmatched. CDR1 and CDR2 from the germline V gene are SGHRS and YFSETQ. The CDR3 coding sequence is TGCGCCAGCAGCTCGGACAGGGTCGACACCGGGGAGCTGTTTTTT. Translation gives CASSSDRVDTGELFF.

This rearrangement joins TRBV4-3 to TRBJ2-1; possibly TRBD1 for D (6 bases). The CDR3 contains 16 residues. The germline V and J ends were trimmed by 3 bases and 7 bases, with 19 bases remaining between them. Germline CDR1 reads LGHNA; CDR2 reads YSLEER. CDR3 loop: CASSHITRDMGNEQFF. CDR3 in DNA: TGCGCCAGCAGCCACATTACCCGGGACATGGGGAATGAGCAGTTCTTC.

This clone was picked up a small number of times. V is TRBV5-4 and J is TRBJ1-2; the match to TRBD1 covers 7 bases. This CDR3 spans 14 amino acids. The ends lost 4 bases at V and 2 bases at J; junction bases unmatched: 5. Germline V lookup: CDR1 SGHNT, CDR2 YYREEE (reference sequence). In DNA, the CDR3 is TGTGCCAGCAGCGTAGGACAGGCCAACTATGGCTACACCTTC. This sequence encodes CASSVGQANYGYTF. The entire variable domain, with the rest obtained from reference TRBV5-4 and TRBJ1-2, is as follows: ETGVTQSPTHLIKTRGQQVTLRCSSQSGHNTVSWYQQALGQGPQFIFQYYREEENGRGNFPPRFSGLQFPNYSSELNVNALELDDSALYLCASSVGQANYGYTFGSGTRLTVV.

The chain carries TRBV7-9 and TRBJ2-1; D unclear. V gave up 5 bases and J gave up 7 bases, with 6 bases separating them. CDR3 length equals 11 residues. CDR1 SEHNR and CDR2 FQNEAQ come from the germline V gene (reference sequence). CDR3 in DNA: TGTGCCAGCAGCGTGACTAATGAGCAGTTCTTC. Translation: CASSVTNEQFF.

The J gene is TRBJ1-6, the V gene TRBV5-6; maybe TRBD1 (6 bases). Germline CDR1 SGHDT, CDR2 YYEEEE. V was trimmed by 2 bases and J by 7 bases, leaving 10 bases between them. This CDR3 has 14 residues. CDR3 coding DNA: TGTGCCAGCAGCTTAGGACAGCAGAATTCACCCCTCCACTTT. This encodes CASSLGQQNSPLHF. The whole variable domain, remainder taken from reference TRBV5-6 and TRBJ1-6, is DAGVTQSPTHLIKTRGQQVTLRCSPKSGHDTVSWYQQALGQGPQFIFQYYEEEERQRGNFPDRFSGHQFPNYSSELNVNALLLGDSALYLCASSLGQQNSPLHFGNGTRLTVT.

V usage is TRBV6-5 and J usage is TRBJ2-7; 7 bases match TRBD1. Germline-derived CDR1 and CDR2 are MNHEY and SVGAGI. The CDR3 length is 13 residues. Unmatched junction bases numbered 11, after V lost 5 bases and J lost 10 bases. The CDR3 nucleotides read TGTGCCAGCAGTCCAAGCCGACAGGGTGAACAGTACGTC. Amino acid sequence: CASSPSRQGEQYV.

V usage is TRBV14 and J usage is TRBJ2-1; tentatively, D is TRBD1 (6 bases). The CDR3 sequence is 13 residues long. V was shortened by 2 bases and J by 9 bases, with 11 bases between the two germline ends. Germline CDR1 SGHDN, CDR2 FVKESK. CDR3 sequence (DNA): TGTGCCAGCAGCCAAAGAGGGGGTTTTGAGCAGTTCTTC. The encoded protein is CASSQRGGFEQFF.

This clone was recorded a few times. This chain uses TRBV6-2 or TRBV6-3 with TRBJ2-2; D perhaps matches TRBD2 (5 bases). Germline V gene data show CDR1 as MNHEY and CDR2 as SVGEGT. V gave up 2 bases and J gave up 7 bases, with 11 bases separating them. CDR3 length equals 14 residues. The CDR3 sequence: CASSYANRGGELFF. CDR3 bases: TGTGCCAGCAGTTACGCCAATCGGGGCGGGGAGCTGTTTTTT.